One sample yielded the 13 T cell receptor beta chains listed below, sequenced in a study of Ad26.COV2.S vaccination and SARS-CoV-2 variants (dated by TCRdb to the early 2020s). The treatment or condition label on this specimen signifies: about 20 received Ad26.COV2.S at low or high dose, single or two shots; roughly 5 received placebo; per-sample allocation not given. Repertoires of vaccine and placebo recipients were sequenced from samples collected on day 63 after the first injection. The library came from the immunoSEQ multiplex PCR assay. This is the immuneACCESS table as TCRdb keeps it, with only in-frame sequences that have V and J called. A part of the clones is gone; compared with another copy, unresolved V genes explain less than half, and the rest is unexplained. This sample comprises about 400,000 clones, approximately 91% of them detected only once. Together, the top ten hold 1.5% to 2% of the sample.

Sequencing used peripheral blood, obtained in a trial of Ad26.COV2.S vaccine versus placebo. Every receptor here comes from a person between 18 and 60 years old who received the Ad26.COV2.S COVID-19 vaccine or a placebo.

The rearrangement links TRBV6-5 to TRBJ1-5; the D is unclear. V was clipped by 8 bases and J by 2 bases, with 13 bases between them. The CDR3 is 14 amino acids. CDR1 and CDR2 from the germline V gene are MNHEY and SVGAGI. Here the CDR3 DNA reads TGTGCCAGCGCCCCGGTGGGAGGCAATCAGCCCCAGCATTTT. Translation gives CASAPVGGNQPQHF.

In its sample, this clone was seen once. The CDR3 sequence is CASSVARTDTQYF. The DNA for the CDR3 is TGTGCCAGCAGCGTAGCCCGCACAGATACGCAGTATTTT. J is TRBJ2-3 and V is TRBV9; no firm D call. The CDR3 is 13 residues long. The germline V gene encodes CDR1 SGDLS and CDR2 YYNGEE. V lost 0 bases to trimming and J lost 1 base, with 3 bases between them.

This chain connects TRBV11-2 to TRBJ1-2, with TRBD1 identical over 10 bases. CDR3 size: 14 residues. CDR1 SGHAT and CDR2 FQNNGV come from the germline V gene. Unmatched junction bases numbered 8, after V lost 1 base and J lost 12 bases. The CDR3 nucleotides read TGTGCCAGCAGCTTAGTCGGGGGACAGGGGACCCACACCTTC. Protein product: CASSLVGGQGTHTF.

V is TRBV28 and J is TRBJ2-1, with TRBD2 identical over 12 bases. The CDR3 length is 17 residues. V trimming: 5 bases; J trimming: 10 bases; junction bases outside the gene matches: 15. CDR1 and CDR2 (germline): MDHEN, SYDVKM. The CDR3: CASSTTPTSGSPDEQFF. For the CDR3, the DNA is TGTGCCAGCAGTACAACGCCGACTAGCGGGAGCCCCGACGAGCAGTTCTTC.

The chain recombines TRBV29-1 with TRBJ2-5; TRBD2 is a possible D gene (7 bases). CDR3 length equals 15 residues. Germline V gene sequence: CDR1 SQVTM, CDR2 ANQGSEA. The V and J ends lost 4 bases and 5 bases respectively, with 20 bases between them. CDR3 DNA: TGCAGCGTTGTGTGGTTTGATGGGGGGGGCGAGACCCAGTACTTC. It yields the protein CSVVWFDGGGETQYF.

The CDR3 loop is CAWSPSFYEQYF. The CDR3 DNA sequence: TGTGCCTGGAGTCCTAGTTTCTACGAGCAGTACTTC. The chain combines TRBV30 with TRBJ2-7, with D unclear. Germline V CDR1 and CDR2: GTSNPN, SVGIG (reference sequence). Trimming stripped 2 bases from V and 3 bases from J, with 8 bases between. This CDR3 has 12 residues.

In DNA form, the CDR3 reads TGTGCCAGCAGCCAAGCAGGGGGGGAGACCCAGTACTTC. Amino acid sequence: CASSQAGGETQYF. This chain connects TRBV14 to TRBJ2-5; maybe TRBD1 (7 bases). CDR3 length: 13 amino acids. V was trimmed by 1 base and J by 5 bases, leaving 8 bases between them. Germline values: CDR1 SGHDN, CDR2 FVKESK.

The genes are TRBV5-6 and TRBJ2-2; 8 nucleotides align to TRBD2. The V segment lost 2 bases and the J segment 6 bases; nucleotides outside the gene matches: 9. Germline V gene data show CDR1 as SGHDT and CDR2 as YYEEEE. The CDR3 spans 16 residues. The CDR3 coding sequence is TGTGCCAGCAGCTTTTGGCGCGGGGGACTAGCCGGGGAGCTGTTTTTT. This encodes CASSFWRGGLAGELFF. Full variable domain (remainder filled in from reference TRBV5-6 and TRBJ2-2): DAGVTQSPTHLIKTRGQQVTLRCSPKSGHDTVSWYQQALGQGPQFIFQYYEEEERQRGNFPDRFSGHQFPNYSSELNVNALLLGDSALYLCASSFWRGGLAGELFFGEGSRLTVL.

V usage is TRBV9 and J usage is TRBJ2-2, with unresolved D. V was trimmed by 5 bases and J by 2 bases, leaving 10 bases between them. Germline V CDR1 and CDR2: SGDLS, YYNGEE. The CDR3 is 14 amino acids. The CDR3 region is CASSFFSNTGELFF. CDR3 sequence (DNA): TGTGCCAGCAGTTTTTTCTCCAACACCGGGGAGCTGTTTTTT.

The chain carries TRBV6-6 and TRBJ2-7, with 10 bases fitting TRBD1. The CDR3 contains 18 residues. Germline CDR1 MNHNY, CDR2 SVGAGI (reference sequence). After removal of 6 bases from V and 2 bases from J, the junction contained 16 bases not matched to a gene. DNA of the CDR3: TGTGCCAGCAGCCGAAAAGCCCTCACCGGGACAGGGGCCTACGAGCAGTACTTC. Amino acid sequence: CASSRKALTGTGAYEQYF.

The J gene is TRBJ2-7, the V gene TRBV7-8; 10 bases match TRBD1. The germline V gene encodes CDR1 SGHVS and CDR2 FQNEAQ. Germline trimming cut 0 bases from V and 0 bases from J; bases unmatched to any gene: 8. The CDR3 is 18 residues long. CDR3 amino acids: CASSLAAGTGVNSYEQYF. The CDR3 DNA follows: TGTGCCAGCAGCTTAGCGGCCGGGACAGGGGTCAACTCCTACGAGCAGTACTTC. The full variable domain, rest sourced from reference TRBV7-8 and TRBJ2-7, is GAGVSQSPRYKVAKRGQDVALRCDPISGHVSLFWYQQALGQGPEFLTYFQNEAQLDKSGLPSDRFFAERPEGSVSTLKIQRTQQEDSAVYLCASSLAAGTGVNSYEQYFGPGTRLTVT.

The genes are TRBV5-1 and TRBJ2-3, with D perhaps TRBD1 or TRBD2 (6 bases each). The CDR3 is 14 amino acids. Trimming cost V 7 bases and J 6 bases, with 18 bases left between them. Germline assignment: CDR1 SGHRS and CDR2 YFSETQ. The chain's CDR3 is CASAYREVVDTQYF. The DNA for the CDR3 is TGCGCCAGCGCCTACAGGGAGGTGGTTGATACGCAGTATTTT. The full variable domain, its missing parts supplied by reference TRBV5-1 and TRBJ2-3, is KAGVTQTPRYLIKTRGQQVTLSCSPISGHRSVSWYQQTPGQGLQFLFEYFSETQRNKGNFPGRFSGRQFSNSRSEMNVSTLELGDSALYLCASAYREVVDTQYFGPGTRLTVL.

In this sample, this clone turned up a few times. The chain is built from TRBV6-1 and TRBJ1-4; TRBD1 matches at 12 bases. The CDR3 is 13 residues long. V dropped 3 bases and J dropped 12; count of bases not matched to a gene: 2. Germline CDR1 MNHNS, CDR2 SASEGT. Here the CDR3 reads CASSDGTGGELFF. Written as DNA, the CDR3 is TGTGCCAGCAGTGATGGGACAGGGGGCGAACTGTTTTTT.